This T cell receptor (beta chain) is from a study of T cells after yellow fever vaccination. This CDR3 has 14 amino acids. CDR1 and CDR2 (germline): KGHSH, LQKENI. 5'RACE template switching added a universal primer site and UMIs to TCR cDNA. TCRdb re-called the 5' RACE reads through MiXCR, storing one row per CDR3 protein. The sample holds about 400,000 distinct CDR3 sequences, around 6.5% seen once. In its sample, this clonotype was seen many times. Germline and junction disagree at one end, which may indicate a read error. Sequencing was performed on PBMCs, taken 5 days after the yellow fever booster vaccination. The sequence came from a man aged 30 to 39 who received the YFV17D yellow fever vaccine. The rearrangement uses TRBV18 and TRBJ2-5; no reliable D call. CDR3 coding DNA: TGTGCCAGCTCTCCACGGGCAGGAATCGAGACCCAGTACTTC. The encoded protein is CASSPRAGIETQYF.